Each of the 20 T cell receptor beta chains below was sequenced from the same sample in a study of blood T cell repertoires in COVID-19. Using immunoSEQ multiplex PCR, the repertoire was profiled, and TCRdb retains in-frame clones only, with some absent. Altogether some 350,000 clones are present, 87% being singletons, with the ten largest covering about 5.2%. Material for sequencing was PBMCs or T cells enriched from blood (not recorded which). Receptor source: a woman aged 25 to 39 who had recovered from COVID-19.

The CDR3 DNA sequence: TGTGCCAGCGGTAGCAGCAATCAGCCCCAGCATTTT. Translation: CASGSSNQPQHF. This chain uses TRBV6-5 with TRBJ1-5; no reliable D call. V lost 8 bases, J lost 1 base, and 6 bases lay in between. This CDR3 region has 12 residues. Germline loops: CDR1 MNHEY, CDR2 SVGAGI.

The CDR3 here is CASSYSRSGDEQYF. DNA for the CDR3: TGTGCCAGCAGTTACTCTCGCTCAGGTGACGAGCAGTACTTC. This chain uses TRBV6-5 with TRBJ2-7, with D uncertain. CDR1 is MNHEY and CDR2 is SVGAGI in the germline V gene. V lost 0 bases and J 5 bases, leaving 11 bases between the germline ends. The CDR3 has 14 residues.

The chain uses TRBV4-1 and TRBJ1-2; D is undetermined. The V end lost 0 bases, the J end lost 4 bases, and 6 bases lay between the germline ends. The CDR3 runs 13 residues. CDR1 MGHRA and CDR2 YSYEKL come from the germline V gene. The CDR3 protein is CASSQDDTYGYTF. CDR3 nucleotides: TGCGCCAGCAGCCAAGATGACACCTATGGCTACACCTTC.

Concerning this clone: Other DNA sequences in the sample encode the same CDR3. This sequence joins TRBV19 and TRBJ1-2, with 7 bases matching TRBD1. The J segment lost 4 bases and the V segment lost 4 bases, leaving 3 bases of the junction unmatched. Germline V lookup: CDR1 LNHDA, CDR2 SQIVND (reference sequence). The CDR3 runs 13 residues. The CDR3 protein is CASSRDRVYGYTF. CDR3 bases: TGTGCCAGTAGTAGGGACAGAGTCTATGGCTACACCTTC.

The sample holds a few counts of this clone. This chain links TRBV27 with TRBJ1-5, with D unclear. Trimming removed 4 bases from V and 4 bases from J, with 14 bases in between. Germline V gene data show CDR1 as MNHEY and CDR2 as SMNVEV (reference sequence). The length of the CDR3 is 15 residues. The CDR3 here is CASSSAGLQNQPQHF. The CDR3 region has the DNA TGTGCCAGCAGTTCAGCGGGCCTCCAAAATCAGCCCCAGCATTTT.

The chain uses TRBV4-3 and TRBJ1-3; perhaps TRBD1 as D (6 bases). This CDR3 spans 16 amino acids. Between the trimmed V and J ends, which lost 0 bases and 4 bases, there was a span of 13 bases. The germline V gene has CDR1 LGHNA and CDR2 YSLEER. The CDR3 sequence is CASSQDAGRGGNTIYF. The CDR3 DNA reads TGCGCCAGCAGCCAAGATGCGGGCAGGGGCGGAAACACCATATATTTT.

The V and J genes are TRBV30 and TRBJ2-5; 7 bases align to TRBD2. This CDR3 region has 17 residues. Germline V gives CDR1 GTSNPN, CDR2 SVGIG (reference sequence). After removal of 5 bases from V and 7 bases from J, the junction contained 22 bases not matched to a gene. In DNA form, the CDR3 reads TGTGCCTGGGGGGACTATGCTACCCTAGAGAAGTTCGGGACCCAGTACTTC. It specifies CAWGDYATLEKFGTQYF.

The V call is TRBV2, the J call TRBJ1-3, with TRBD1 identical over 8 bases. Germline CDR1 and CDR2: SNHLY and FYNNEI. V was clipped by 4 bases and J by 5 bases; unmatched bases: 1. The CDR3 contains 13 residues. The CDR3 reads CASSGTGRNTIYF. DNA of the CDR3: TGTGCCAGCAGTGGGACAGGGAGAAACACCATATATTTT.

This sequence joins TRBV7-8 and TRBJ1-4; TRBD1 matches at 8 bases. The CDR3 covers 13 residues. CDR1 and CDR2 from the germline V gene are SGHVS and FQNEAQ. V shed 4 bases, J shed 8 bases, and the junction held 3 bases outside the gene matches. The CDR3 loop is CASSSGQGEKLFF. The CDR3 nucleotides read TGTGCCAGCAGCTCCGGACAGGGAGAAAAACTGTTTTTT.

This clone was seen more than once but under ten times. The chain links TRBV5-8 to TRBJ2-2; tentatively, D is TRBD1 (6 bases). V was cut by 4 bases and J by 4 bases, with 17 bases left in between. The CDR3 contains 16 residues. CDR1 and CDR2 from the germline V gene are SGHTS and YDEGEE. CDR3 bases: TGTGCCAGCAGCCTACTCAGGGGTATAGGCACCGGGGAGCTGTTTTTT. This codes for CASSLLRGIGTGELFF.

J is TRBJ2-3 and V is TRBV1; the listed D gene, TRBD1, was not tested against the DNA. TRBV1 is a pseudogene segment. The CDR3 runs 17 residues. CDR3 protein: CTSSRDPDSFSTDTQYF. CDR3 sequence (DNA): TGCACCAGCAGCCGAGACCCTGACAGCTTTAGCACAGATACGCAGTATTTT.

In its sample, this clone was seen once. V usage is TRBV6-1 and J usage is TRBJ1-1; TRBD1 might be the D (6 bases). With 1 base removed from V and 5 bases from J, the gap between germline ends came to 11 bases. The germline V gene encodes CDR1 MNHNS and CDR2 SASEGT. This CDR3 is built from 14 residues. DNA of the CDR3: TGTGCCAGCAGTGAAGTAAACAGGGATACTGAAGCTTTCTTT. This gives the protein CASSEVNRDTEAFF.

The J gene is TRBJ2-2, the V gene TRBV6-5, with a tentative D call TRBD2 (5 bases). CDR3 size: 13 residues. The V end was cut by 8 bases, the J end by 3 bases, with 10 bases between. Germline V gene sequence: CDR1 MNHEY, CDR2 SVGAGI. The CDR3 region has the DNA TGTGCCAGCGGAGGAATTCACACCGGGGAGCTGTTTTTT. It encodes CASGGIHTGELFF.

The chain has TRBV29-1 and TRBJ1-5; D call uncertain. Trimming cost V 4 bases and J 1 base, with 8 bases left between them. The germline V gene encodes CDR1 SQVTM and CDR2 ANQGSEA. The CDR3 loop spans 13 amino acids. CDR3 sequence (DNA): TGCAGCGTTGTAGTCCAAAGCAATCAGCCCCAGCATTTT. This sequence encodes CSVVVQSNQPQHF.

This clone was detected a few times. The chain is built from TRBV5-1 and TRBJ2-7; 7 bases map to TRBD1. From germline, CDR1 is SGHRS and CDR2 YFSETQ. The CDR3 is made up of 14 amino acids. Trimming at V came to 0 bases and at J to 3 bases, leaving 3 bases not matched to a gene. The CDR3 protein is CASSLGGTDYEQYF. CDR3 coding DNA: TGCGCCAGCAGCTTGGGGGGGACAGACTACGAGCAGTACTTC.

This chain links TRBV3-1 (or the pseudogene TRBV3-2) with TRBJ1-5; no reliable D call. The V gene's germline CDR1 is LGHDT and CDR2 YNNKEL (reference sequence). Between the trimmed V and J ends, which lost 4 bases and 6 bases, there was a span of 7 bases. CDR3 length: 12 residues. The CDR3 sequence is CASSRAGQPQHF. The CDR3 DNA is TGTGCCAGCAGCCGTGCGGGTCAGCCCCAGCATTTT.

The chain joins TRBV5-1 to TRBJ2-2; 9 positions agree with TRBD2. V dropped 3 bases and J dropped 5; count of bases not matched to a gene: 8. This CDR3 comprises 16 residues. Germline CDR1 SGHRS, CDR2 YFSETQ. Here the CDR3 reads CASSSASGASTGELFF. CDR3 nucleotide sequence: TGCGCCAGCAGCTCCGCTAGCGGGGCGTCAACCGGGGAGCTGTTTTTT.

Only a few counts were recorded for this clone. The V gene is TRBV12-3 or TRBV12-4, the J gene TRBJ1-2; possibly TRBD1 for D (5 bases). V was pared by 3 bases and J by 4 bases, with 9 bases between. This CDR3 contains 13 residues. The CDR3 DNA is TGTGCCAGCAGTTTCGGGGGGACCTATGGCTACACCTTC. Translation: CASSFGGTYGYTF.

The chain carries TRBV6-5 and TRBJ1-4, with a possible D match to TRBD1 (5 bases). V was trimmed by 2 bases and J by 4 bases, leaving 11 bases between them. Germline loops: CDR1 MNHEY, CDR2 SVGAGI. The CDR3 length is 15 residues. CDR3 sequence: CASSYRQFGNEKLFF. The CDR3 DNA reads as TGTGCCAGCAGTTACCGACAGTTCGGTAATGAAAAACTGTTTTTT.

This clone was found once. The chain joins TRBV5-1 to TRBJ1-2, with a possible D match to TRBD1 (6 bases). The CDR3 has 11 amino acids. Germline loops: CDR1 SGHRS, CDR2 YFSETQ. Trimming cost V 10 bases and J 7 bases, with 14 bases left between them. The chain's CDR3 is CAVQGDGGYTF. The CDR3 DNA reads TGCGCCGTACAGGGTGACGGTGGCTACACCTTC.